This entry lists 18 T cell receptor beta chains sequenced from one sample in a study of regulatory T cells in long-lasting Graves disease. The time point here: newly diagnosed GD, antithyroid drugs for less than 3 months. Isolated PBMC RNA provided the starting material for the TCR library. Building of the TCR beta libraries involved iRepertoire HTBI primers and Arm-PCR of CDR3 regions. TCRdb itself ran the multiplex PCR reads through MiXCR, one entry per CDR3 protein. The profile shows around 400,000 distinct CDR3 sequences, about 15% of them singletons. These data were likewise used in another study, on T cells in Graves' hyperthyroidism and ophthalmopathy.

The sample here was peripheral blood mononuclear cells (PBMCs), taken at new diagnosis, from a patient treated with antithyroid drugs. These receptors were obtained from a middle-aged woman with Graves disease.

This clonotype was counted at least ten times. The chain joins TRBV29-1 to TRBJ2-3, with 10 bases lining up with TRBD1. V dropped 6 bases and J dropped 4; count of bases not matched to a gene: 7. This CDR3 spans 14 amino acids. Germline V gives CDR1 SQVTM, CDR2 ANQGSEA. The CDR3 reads CSVPMGQGSDTQYF. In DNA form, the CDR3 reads TGCAGCGTCCCTATGGGACAGGGGTCAGATACGCAGTATTTT.

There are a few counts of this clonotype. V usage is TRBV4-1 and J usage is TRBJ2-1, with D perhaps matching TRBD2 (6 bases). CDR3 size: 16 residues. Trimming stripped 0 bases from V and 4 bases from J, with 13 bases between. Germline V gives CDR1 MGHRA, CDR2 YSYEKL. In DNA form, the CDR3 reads TGCGCCAGCAGCCAAGATCTGGCAGGGACTTACAATGAGCAGTTCTTC. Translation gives CASSQDLAGTYNEQFF.

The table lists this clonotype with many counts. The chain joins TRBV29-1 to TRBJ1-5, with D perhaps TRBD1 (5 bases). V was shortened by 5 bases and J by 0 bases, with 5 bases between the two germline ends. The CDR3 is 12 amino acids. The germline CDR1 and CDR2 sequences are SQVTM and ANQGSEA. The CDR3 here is CSVQGSNQPQHF. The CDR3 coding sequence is TGCAGCGTTCAGGGTAGCAATCAGCCCCAGCATTTT.

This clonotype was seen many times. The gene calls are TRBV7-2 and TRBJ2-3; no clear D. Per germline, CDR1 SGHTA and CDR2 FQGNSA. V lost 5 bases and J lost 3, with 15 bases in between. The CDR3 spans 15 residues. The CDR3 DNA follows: TGTGCCAGCAGCGCCGTATTGCATTGGACAGATACGCAGTATTTT. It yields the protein CASSAVLHWTDTQYF.

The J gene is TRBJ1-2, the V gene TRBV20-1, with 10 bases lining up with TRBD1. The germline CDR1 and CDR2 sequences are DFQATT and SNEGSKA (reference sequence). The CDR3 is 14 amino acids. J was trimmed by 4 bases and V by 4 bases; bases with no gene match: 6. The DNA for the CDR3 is TGCAGTGCTACCTTGACAGGGGGCGCCTATGGCTACACCTTC. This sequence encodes CSATLTGGAYGYTF.

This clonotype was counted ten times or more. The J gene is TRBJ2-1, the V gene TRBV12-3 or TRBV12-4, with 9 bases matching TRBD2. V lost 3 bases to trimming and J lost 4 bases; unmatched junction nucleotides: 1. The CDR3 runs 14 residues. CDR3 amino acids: CASSLLAGYNEQFF. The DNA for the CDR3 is TGTGCCAGCAGTTTGCTAGCGGGGTACAATGAGCAGTTCTTC.

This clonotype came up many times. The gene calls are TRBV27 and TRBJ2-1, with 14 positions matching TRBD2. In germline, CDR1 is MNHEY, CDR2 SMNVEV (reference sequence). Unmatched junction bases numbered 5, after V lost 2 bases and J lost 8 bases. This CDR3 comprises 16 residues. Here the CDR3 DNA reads TGTGCCAGCAGTTTACGAGGGACTAGCGGGAGCCATGAGCAGTTCTTC. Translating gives CASSLRGTSGSHEQFF.

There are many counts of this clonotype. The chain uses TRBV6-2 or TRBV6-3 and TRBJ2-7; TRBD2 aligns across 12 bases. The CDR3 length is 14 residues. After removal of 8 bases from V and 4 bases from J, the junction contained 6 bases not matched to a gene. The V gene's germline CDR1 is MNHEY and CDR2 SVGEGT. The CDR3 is CASGRLAGDYEQYF. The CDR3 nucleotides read TGTGCCAGCGGACGACTAGCGGGAGATTACGAGCAGTACTTC.

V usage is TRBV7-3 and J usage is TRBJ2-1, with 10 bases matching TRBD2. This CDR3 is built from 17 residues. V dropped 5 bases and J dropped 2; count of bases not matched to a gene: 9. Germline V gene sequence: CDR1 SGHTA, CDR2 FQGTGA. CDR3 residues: CASSREREGRTYNEQFF. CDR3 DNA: TGTGCCAGCAGCCGGGAGCGGGAGGGCCGGACCTACAATGAGCAGTTCTTC.

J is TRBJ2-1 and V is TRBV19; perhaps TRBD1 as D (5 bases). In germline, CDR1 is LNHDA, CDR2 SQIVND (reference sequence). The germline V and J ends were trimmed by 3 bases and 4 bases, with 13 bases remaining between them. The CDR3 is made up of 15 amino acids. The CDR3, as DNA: TGTGCCAGTAGTATTGAACAGGCACCTTACAATGAGCAGTTCTTC. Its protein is CASSIEQAPYNEQFF.

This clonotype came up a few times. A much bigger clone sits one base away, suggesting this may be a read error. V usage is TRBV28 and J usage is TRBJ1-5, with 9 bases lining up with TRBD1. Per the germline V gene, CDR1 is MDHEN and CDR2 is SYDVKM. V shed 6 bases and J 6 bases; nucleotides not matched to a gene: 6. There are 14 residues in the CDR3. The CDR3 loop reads CASRTGTGSQPQHF. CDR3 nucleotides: TGTGCCAGCAGGACCGGGACAGGGAGTCAGCCCCAGCATTTT.

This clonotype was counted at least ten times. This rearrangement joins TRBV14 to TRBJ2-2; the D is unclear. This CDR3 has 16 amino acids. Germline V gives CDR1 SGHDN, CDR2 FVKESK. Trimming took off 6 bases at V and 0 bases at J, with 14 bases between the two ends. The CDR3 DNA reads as TGTGCCAGCAGTCTCGACTGGAACGCGAACACCGGGGAGCTGTTTTTT. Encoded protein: CASSLDWNANTGELFF.

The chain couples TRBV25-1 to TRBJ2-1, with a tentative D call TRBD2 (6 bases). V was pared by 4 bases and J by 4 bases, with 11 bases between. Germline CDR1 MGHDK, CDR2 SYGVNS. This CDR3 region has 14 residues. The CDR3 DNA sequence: TGTGCCAGCAGTGGCGGGATTTTTTACAATGAGCAGTTCTTC. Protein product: CASSGGIFYNEQFF.

The chain's CDR3 is CAITVDWARGGYTF. DNA of the CDR3: TGTGCCATCACCGTAGACTGGGCGCGGGGAGGCTACACCTTC. The rearrangement links TRBV10-3 to TRBJ1-2; no clear D. In germline, CDR1 is ENHRY, CDR2 SYGVKD. The V gene lost 7 bases and the J gene lost 8 bases, with 20 bases spanning the gap. The CDR3 loop spans 14 amino acids.

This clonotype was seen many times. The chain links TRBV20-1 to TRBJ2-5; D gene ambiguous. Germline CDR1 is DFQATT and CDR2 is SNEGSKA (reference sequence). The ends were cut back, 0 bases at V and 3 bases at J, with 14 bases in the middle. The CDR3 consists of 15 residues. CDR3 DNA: TGCAGTGCTAGAGACCCGACCATTGGGGAAGAGACCCAGTACTTC. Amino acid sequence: CSARDPTIGEETQYF.

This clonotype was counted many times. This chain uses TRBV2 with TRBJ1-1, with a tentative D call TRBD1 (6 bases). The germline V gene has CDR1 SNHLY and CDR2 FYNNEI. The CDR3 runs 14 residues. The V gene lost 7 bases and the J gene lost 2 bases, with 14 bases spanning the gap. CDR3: CASILAGGNTEAFF. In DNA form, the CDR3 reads TGTGCCAGCATCCTGGCCGGGGGCAACACTGAAGCTTTCTTT. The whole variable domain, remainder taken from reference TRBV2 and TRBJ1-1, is EPEVTQTPSHQVTQMGQEVILRCVPISNHLYFYWYRQILGQKVEFLVSFYNNEISEKSEIFDDQFSVERPDGSNFTLKIRSTKLEDSAMYFCASILAGGNTEAFFGQGTRLTVV.

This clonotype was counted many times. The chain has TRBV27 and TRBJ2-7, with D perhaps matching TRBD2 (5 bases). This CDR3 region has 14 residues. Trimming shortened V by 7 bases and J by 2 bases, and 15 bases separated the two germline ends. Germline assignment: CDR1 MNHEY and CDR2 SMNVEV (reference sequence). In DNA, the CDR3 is TGTGCCAGCAAGCTCAGCGGAGACGCCTACGAGCAGTACTTC. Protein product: CASKLSGDAYEQYF.

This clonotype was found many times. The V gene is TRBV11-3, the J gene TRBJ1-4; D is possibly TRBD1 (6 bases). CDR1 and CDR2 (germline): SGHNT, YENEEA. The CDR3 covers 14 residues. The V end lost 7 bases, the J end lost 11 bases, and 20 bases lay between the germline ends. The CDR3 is CASTGGTLGGKLFF. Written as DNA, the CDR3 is TGTGCCAGCACCGGCGGGACACTGGGTGGGAAACTGTTTTTT.